The next 2 T cell receptor beta chains were all read from a single sample in a study of T cells in Graves' hyperthyroidism and ophthalmopathy. The CDR3 regions of TCR beta were amplified from RNA transcripts. During a first-round RT-PCR of the TCR CDR3, the HTBI primer set was used. TCRdb re-called the multiplex PCR reads through MiXCR, storing one row per CDR3 protein. Seen here are approximately 600,000 distinct CDR3 sequences, roughly 13% observed once, and the top ten hold approximately 5.7%. Sequencing input: blood. All receptors derive from a woman in her twenties or thirties with Graves' hyperthyroidism that later progressed to Graves' ophthalmopathy.

This clonotype was seen many times. The chain links TRBV2 to TRBJ1-1; unclear D gene. The germline gives CDR1 SNHLY, CDR2 FYNNEI. V was shortened by 4 bases and J by 6 bases, with 21 bases between the two germline ends. This CDR3 comprises 16 residues. The CDR3 DNA reads TGTGCCAGCAGTGTGATTTCCCCCAAACAGCTTTCTGAAGCTTTCTTT. This gives the protein CASSVISPKQLSEAFF.

This clonotype has a count of ten or more. The chain is built from TRBV19 and TRBJ2-1; 9 bases are shared with TRBD2. The CDR3 contains 18 residues. Germline V lookup: CDR1 LNHDA, CDR2 SQIVND (reference sequence). The ends lost 0 bases at V and 8 bases at J; junction bases unmatched: 14. In nucleotides, the CDR3 is TGTGCCAGTAGTATAGAGCCATGGGGACTAGCCGGTTTCCATGAGCAGTTCTTC. Translation gives CASSIEPWGLAGFHEQFF.